These 28 T cell receptor beta chains share one sample of origin, sequenced in a study of blood T cell repertoires in COVID-19. Some clones are missing from TCRdb's copy, which holds only in-frame ones; the method was immunoSEQ multiplex PCR. The sample has under 250,000 clones, around 80% seen once. The sample comprised peripheral blood. The receptors stem from a woman aged 70-85 years with acute or convalescent COVID-19.

The J gene is TRBJ1-1, the V gene TRBV5-1; tentative D call: TRBD1 (5 bases). V was pared by 2 bases and J by 1 base, with 9 bases between. The CDR3 has 14 amino acids. The V gene's germline CDR1 is SGHRS and CDR2 YFSETQ. This CDR3 is CASSFATENTEAFF. DNA for the CDR3: TGCGCCAGCAGCTTCGCGACAGAGAACACTGAAGCTTTCTTT.

This rearrangement joins TRBV28 to TRBJ2-7; 12 nucleotides align to TRBD2. Germline V gene sequence: CDR1 MDHEN, CDR2 SYDVKM. This CDR3 comprises 17 residues. V shed 5 bases and J 3 bases; nucleotides not matched to a gene: 11. The DNA for the CDR3 is TGTGCCAGCAGTCAATTTTTCGGGACTAGCGGGTTCTACGAGCAGTACTTC. Residues: CASSQFFGTSGFYEQYF.

This clone was picked up one time. The chain joins TRBV21-1 to TRBJ2-7; the D call of TRBD2 is as the table states it, not checked on the DNA. TRBV21-1 is a listed pseudogene. This CDR3 contains 11 residues. The CDR3 region has the DNA TGTGCCAGCAGCAAACGGTACGAGCAGTACTTC. This sequence encodes CASSKRYEQYF.

The chain links TRBV25-1 to TRBJ2-7, with D tentatively TRBD1 (6 bases). CDR1 and CDR2 (germline): MGHDK, SYGVNS. V was shortened by 4 bases and J by 3 bases, with 13 bases between the two germline ends. The CDR3 runs 14 residues. The CDR3 sequence is CASSVGDTGYEQYF. CDR3 sequence (DNA): TGTGCCAGCAGTGTGGGGGACACAGGCTACGAGCAGTACTTC.

The chain joins TRBV19 to TRBJ2-3, with D tentatively TRBD1 (6 bases). The CDR3 has 13 residues. Trimming cost V 3 bases and J 5 bases, with 9 bases left between them. Germline V gene lookup returns CDR1 LNHDA and CDR2 SQIVND (reference sequence). Here the CDR3 DNA reads TGTGCCAGTAGTATGCGCAGGGGAGATACGCAGTATTTT. As protein: CASSMRRGDTQYF.

The V call is TRBV18, the J call TRBJ1-6, with D possibly TRBD1 on 5 matching bases. Germline assignment: CDR1 KGHSH and CDR2 LQKENI. Between the trimmed V and J ends, which lost 3 bases and 5 bases, there was a span of 8 bases. This CDR3 has 14 residues. CDR3 DNA sequence: TGTGCCAGCTCACCGGGGGGTAATAATTCACCCCTCCACTTT. Protein product: CASSPGGNNSPLHF.

A few counts support this clone. CDR3 DNA: TGTGCCAGCAGCGAGACAGGGTCCGGGGAGCTGTTTTTT. The encoded protein is CASSETGSGELFF. The V call is TRBV2, the J call TRBJ2-2; 7 bases align to TRBD1. V was pared by 6 bases and J by 6 bases, with 4 bases of the junction left unmatched. Germline V gene sequence: CDR1 SNHLY, CDR2 FYNNEI. The CDR3 runs 13 residues.

J is TRBJ1-1 and V is TRBV5-6; 7 positions agree with TRBD1. From germline, CDR1 is SGHDT and CDR2 YYEEEE. The junction had 6 bases not matched to a gene; V was cut back by 6 bases and J by 1 base. The CDR3 extends over 14 amino acids. The DNA for the CDR3 is TGTGCCAGCACTCGACAGGGTGCGAACACTGAAGCTTTCTTT. It specifies CASTRQGANTEAFF.

The chain is built from TRBV5-1 and TRBJ2-5; D may be TRBD2 (6 bases). There are 14 residues in the CDR3. Germline CDR1 is SGHRS and CDR2 is YFSETQ. With 4 bases removed from V and 3 bases from J, the gap between germline ends came to 13 bases. Here the CDR3 DNA reads TGCGCCAGCAGCGCGGGACCGTCGAAAGAGACCCAGTACTTC. This translates into CASSAGPSKETQYF. The variable domain in full, with the rest retrieved from reference TRBV5-1 and TRBJ2-5, is KAGVTQTPRYLIKTRGQQVTLSCSPISGHRSVSWYQQTPGQGLQFLFEYFSETQRNKGNFPGRFSGRQFSNSRSEMNVSTLELGDSALYLCASSAGPSKETQYFGPGTRLLVL.

Points on this clone: This CDR3 is also generated by other DNA sequences in the sample. The V and J genes are TRBV28 and TRBJ1-1; D perhaps matches TRBD1 (5 bases). The CDR3 totals 13 residues. Per germline, CDR1 MDHEN and CDR2 SYDVKM. Trimming cost V 3 bases and J 2 bases, with 7 bases left between them. The CDR3 protein is CASSLQGNTEAFF. In nucleotides, the CDR3 is TGTGCCAGCAGTTTGCAGGGCAACACTGAAGCTTTCTTT.

The chain combines TRBV9 with TRBJ2-1; TRBD2 agrees at 7 bases. From germline, CDR1 is SGDLS and CDR2 YYNGEE. After removal of 0 bases from V and 6 bases from J, the junction contained 6 bases not matched to a gene. CDR3 length: 15 residues. The CDR3 coding sequence is TGTGCCAGCAGCGTAGGGCCGGGGGGAGTCAATGAGCAGTTCTTC. Translation: CASSVGPGGVNEQFF.

The rearrangement links TRBV6-1 to TRBJ2-7; TRBD2 matches 8 bases. With 2 bases clipped from V and 4 bases from J, the junction kept 7 bases outside the gene matches. This CDR3 comprises 15 residues. The germline CDR1 and CDR2 sequences are MNHNS and SASEGT. The chain's CDR3 is CASSEMAGGSYEQYF. The DNA of the CDR3 is TGTGCCAGCAGTGAAATGGCGGGAGGATCATACGAGCAGTACTTC.

The chain uses TRBV4-1 and TRBJ2-3, with D maybe TRBD2 (7 bases). This CDR3 spans 16 amino acids. CDR1 and CDR2 from the germline V gene are MGHRA and YSYEKL. V lost 4 bases and J lost 3, with 17 bases in between. The CDR3 loop is CASSPAGRGKTDTQYF. In nucleotides, the CDR3 is TGCGCCAGCAGCCCCGCTGGGAGGGGGAAGACAGATACGCAGTATTTT.

This clone has just a few counts. The CDR3 DNA reads TGTGCCATCAGCCCGACTAGCGGGACGCAAGAGACCCAGTACTTC. Translating gives CAISPTSGTQETQYF. The chain couples TRBV10-3 to TRBJ2-5; the match to TRBD2 covers 11 bases. CDR1 and CDR2 (germline): ENHRY, SYGVKD. Germline trimming cut 6 bases from V and 2 bases from J; bases unmatched to any gene: 5. The CDR3 runs to 15 residues.

The table lists this clone with a few counts. The chain is built from TRBV2 and TRBJ1-6; 7 nucleotides line up with TRBD1. There are 15 residues in the CDR3. The J segment lost 6 bases and the V segment lost 6 bases, leaving 8 bases of the junction unmatched. From germline, CDR1 is SNHLY and CDR2 FYNNEI. The CDR3 DNA sequence: TGTGCCAGCAGAAACGGACAGGAGGCTAATTCACCCCTCCACTTT. Its translation: CASRNGQEANSPLHF.

The genes are TRBV5-4 and TRBJ2-2; D may be TRBD1 (5 bases). CDR3 length equals 13 residues. Germline V lookup: CDR1 SGHNT, CDR2 YYREEE (reference sequence). V was cut by 4 bases and J by 4 bases, with 8 bases left in between. CDR3 in amino acids: CASSHDSTGELFF. For the CDR3, the DNA is TGTGCCAGCAGCCACGACAGCACCGGGGAGCTGTTTTTT.

The rearrangement links TRBV11-3 to TRBJ2-1, with TRBD2 matching over 9 bases. Trimming took 2 bases from V and 7 from J; bases not matched to a gene: 9. Germline V lookup: CDR1 SGHNT, CDR2 YENEEA. The CDR3 runs 16 residues. The CDR3 DNA reads as TGTGCCAGCAGCTTATCCGGGACTAGCCCAGGGAATGAGCAGTTCTTC. Translation gives CASSLSGTSPGNEQFF. Full variable domain (outside the CDR3, taken from reference TRBV11-3 and TRBJ2-1): EAGVVQSPRYKIIEKKQPVAFWCNPISGHNTLYWYLQNLGQGPELLIRYENEEAVDDSQLPKDRFSAERLKGVDSTLKIQPAELGDSAVYLCASSLSGTSPGNEQFFGPGTRLTVL.

This chain connects TRBV6-5 to TRBJ1-1; no reliable D call. The CDR3 covers 15 residues. The V and J ends lost 0 bases and 3 bases respectively, with 11 bases between them. Germline values: CDR1 MNHEY, CDR2 SVGAGI. This chain's CDR3 is CASSYSEGMDTEAFF. The CDR3 DNA is TGTGCCAGCAGTTACTCGGAGGGAATGGACACTGAAGCTTTCTTT.

The V gene is TRBV7-2, the J gene TRBJ2-7; 11 nucleotides line up with TRBD2. Germline values: CDR1 SGHTA, CDR2 FQGNSA. V lost 4 bases to trimming and J lost 2 bases; unmatched junction nucleotides: 7. The length of the CDR3 is 16 residues. The CDR3 loop reads CASSSMGLAVTYEQYF. The CDR3, as DNA: TGTGCCAGCAGCTCTATGGGACTAGCGGTAACCTACGAGCAGTACTTC.

The chain is built from TRBV5-1 and TRBJ2-6; 8 bases map to TRBD1. V lost 0 bases to trimming and J lost 0 bases; unmatched junction nucleotides: 5. The V gene's germline CDR1 is SGHRS and CDR2 YFSETQ. This CDR3 is built from 18 residues. The CDR3 DNA follows: TGCGCCAGCAGCTTGGGGGGGACAGGCCACTCTGGGGCCAACGTCCTGACTTTC. Translating it yields CASSLGGTGHSGANVLTF.

This clone has only a few counts. V usage is TRBV14 and J usage is TRBJ2-1, with 8 bases lining up with TRBD2. This CDR3 region has 15 residues. Germline V gene sequence: CDR1 SGHDN, CDR2 FVKESK. With V trimmed by 3 bases and J by 0 bases, 1 base remained unmatched. This chain's CDR3 is CASSQGTSSYNEQFF. DNA of the CDR3: TGTGCCAGCAGCCAGGGGACTAGCTCCTACAATGAGCAGTTCTTC.

This clone was seen a single time. V gene TRBV2 combines with J gene TRBJ2-4; TRBD2 is a possible D gene (5 bases). Germline-derived CDR1 and CDR2 are SNHLY and FYNNEI. CDR3 length equals 15 residues. Trimming removed 6 bases from V and 0 bases from J, with 12 bases in between. The DNA of the CDR3 is TGTGCCAGCAGAGTTAGCGCGTTAGCCAAAAACATTCAGTACTTC. Residues: CASRVSALAKNIQYF.

This clone showed up just once. The chain recombines TRBV7-2 with TRBJ2-7; the match to TRBD1 covers 7 bases. J lost 3 bases, V lost 3 bases, and 5 bases had no gene match. The length of the CDR3 is 14 residues. Per germline, CDR1 SGHTA and CDR2 FQGNSA. The CDR3: CASSFTPGGYEQYF. Here the CDR3 DNA reads TGTGCCAGCAGCTTCACTCCAGGGGGCTACGAGCAGTACTTC.

This clone was detected only once. The chain combines TRBV28 with TRBJ2-1, with 7 bases identical to TRBD1. The V segment lost 5 bases and the J segment 4 bases; nucleotides outside the gene matches: 8. The germline V gene has CDR1 MDHEN and CDR2 SYDVKM. CDR3 length: 15 amino acids. The CDR3 loop reads CASSAPGTVYNEQFF. For the CDR3, the DNA is TGTGCCAGCAGTGCACCCGGGACAGTTTACAATGAGCAGTTCTTC.

This clone has more than one count but fewer than ten. A junction end diverges from the germline sequence, so it may reflect a read error. V gene TRBV7-7 combines with J gene TRBJ2-1, with 8 bases matching TRBD2. From germline, CDR1 is SSHAT and CDR2 FNYEAQ (reference sequence). There are 16 residues in the CDR3. Written as DNA, the CDR3 is TGTGCTAGCAGCAGGGGATCGGCGGGAGGTTACAATGAGCAGTTCTTC. Amino acid sequence: CASSRGSAGGYNEQFF.

The chain links TRBV4-1 to TRBJ2-5, with D possibly TRBD2 on 5 matching bases. The CDR3 consists of 16 residues. Germline CDR1 reads MGHRA; CDR2 reads YSYEKL. The germline V and J ends were trimmed by 1 base and 3 bases, with 15 bases remaining between them. In nucleotides, the CDR3 is TGCGCCAGCAGCCAAGGGACTGTAATCTTTGAAGAGACCCAGTACTTC. It is translated as CASSQGTVIFEETQYF.

This clone was detected ten times or more. The chain combines TRBV15 with TRBJ2-7, with D possibly matching TRBD1 (6 bases). The CDR3 extends over 16 amino acids. Trimming shortened V by 2 bases and J by 0 bases, and 14 bases separated the two germline ends. The germline CDR1 and CDR2 sequences are LNHNV and YYDKDF (reference sequence). In DNA, the CDR3 is TGTGCCACCAGCAGACCCACCGGGACAAACTCCTACGAGCAGTACTTC. It codes for CATSRPTGTNSYEQYF.

By share, this clone ranks as medium-sized. This chain joins TRBV6-2 or TRBV6-3 and TRBJ1-2; D remains ambiguous. V lost 4 bases, J lost 4 bases, and 13 bases lay in between. The CDR3 loop spans 14 amino acids. The germline CDR1 and CDR2 sequences are MNHEY and SVGEGT. CDR3 bases: TGTGCCAGCAGTTCCGCAAGTATGGCCTATGGCTACACCTTC. Translating gives CASSSASMAYGYTF.